Below, one TCR beta chain is given with its context. This clonotype turned up a few times. Its antigen is not yet known. Base qualities were left out, and no much larger clone turns up one base away. The sample is drawn from a study of blood T cells in healthy people across ages (dated by TCRdb to about 2015). Concerning the study at large: In model experiments, template switching captured about one uniquely barcoded TCR beta cDNA molecule for every two T cells. The study measured age-related changes in TCR beta repertoire diversity using deep sequencing normalized with unique cDNA molecular identifiers. To avoid experimental bias, donors of different ages were spread randomly across the sequencing lanes. Four age groups were formed from the donors: young (average 16 years), middle-aged (approximately 39), aged (roughly 59) and long-lived (more than 75). Two additional independent replicas of 1 million unique cDNA reads from the same blood draw were analyzed for two donors (one aged 18 to 30 and one aged 80 or older).

What the work shows at the level of the full study, not this receptor alone: There was a strong correlation between observed TCR beta diversity and the percentage of naive T cells measured by flow cytometry. The CMV infection status of donors was not known, potentially confounding age-related changes in expanded clonotypes. Since profiling was done on bulk unsorted PBMCs, naive and antigen-experienced compartments could not be conclusively compared. As age increased, observed TCR beta diversity per million T cells dropped in a roughly linear way, and a significant reduction was already evident by age 40. Total diversity estimates from one million sequenced T cells were considered lower bounds and underestimates. Compared with the aged group, the long-lived group had more naive CD4+ T cells, fewer expanded clones and increased TCR diversity, a pattern suggesting age selection.

Donors were approximately 42 systemically healthy Caucasian individuals from Russia aged roughly 6 to 95 years. About 10 milliliters of peripheral blood were collected from each donor into EDTA-treated Vacutainer tubes. PBMCs were isolated by Ficoll-Paque density-gradient centrifugation, with at least 6 million obtained per sample. Trizol reagent was used to extract total RNA from PBMCs, with at least 6 micrograms per sample. Naive CD45RAhigh/CD27high T cell percentages were measured by flow cytometry on a PBMC aliquot from every donor. The CDR3, cysteine through phenylalanine, is 14 amino acids long. Only the CDR3 part of the read is kept: 42 bases, read in frame from the first base. CDR1 ENHRY and CDR2 SYGVKD were looked up in the germline V gene. V and J lose 7 bases and 0 bases, and a span of 10 bases separates them. Receptor amplification or capture employed 5' RACE. The run used an Illumina HiSeq 2500. A second roughly 6 to 11 cycle PCR used a sample-barcoded 5' primer and a J-beta primer mix. A template-switch 5' adaptor carrying 12 random nucleotides introduced a unique molecular identifier onto each TCR beta cDNA molecule. At least 2.5 million CDR3-containing paired-end reads were obtained from each sample. First-strand cDNA was synthesized from all RNA with the Mint cDNA synthesis kit, primed by a TRBC-specific oligonucleotide. All cDNA was treated with uracil-DNA glycosylase and then went through a first 18-cycle PCR with the universal primers M1SS and BC2_uni_R. The authors' pipeline ran thus. For normalization, 1 million high-quality reads were randomly selected from each sample, with every read carrying a distinct molecular identifier. Reads sharing molecular identifiers were discarded rather than binned into consensus sequences. MiTCR, run with a Q25 quality threshold and the strictest error-elimination algorithm, handled CDR3 identification, clonotype clustering and error correction. A nonparametric unseen species model with Euler transformation was used to estimate lower-bound total TCR beta diversity. TCRdb handled the public reads itself, with Q25 trimming in fastp and clone calling in MiXCR, and kept productive beta chains. For every CDR3 protein sequence, its rows merge into one entry that carries the most common genes and DNA. V and J calls and clone size were set by TCRdb, not the authors. This sample has approximately 350,000 distinct CDR3 sequences in its table, and approximately 51% of those were observed once. Roughly 51% of the sample belongs to the ten largest clones.

The clonotype comes from a man aged 60-69 years in good health. The chain is made from TRBV10-3 and TRBJ2-1, with TRBD2 perhaps the D gene, on 6 matching bases. The specimen was blood. The nucleotide sequence reads TGTGCCATCATGGACGGGAGCTCCTACAATGAGCAGTTCTTC. This encodes CAIMDGSSYNEQFF.